This T cell receptor beta chain was identified in a study of identical twins. Germline V lookup: CDR1 MGHRA, CDR2 YSYEKL. The CDR3 runs 16 residues. V dropped 0 bases and J dropped 1; count of bases not matched to a gene: 3. TCRdb analysed the 5' RACE reads with MiXCR anew, one entry per CDR3 protein. Among hundreds of thousands of distinct CDR3 sequences, approximately 9% were seen once, and the ten largest hold 5.1%. The sequence derives from a woman between 18 and 29 years old in good health. The material sequenced was memory (CD45RO+) T cells sorted from blood. The chain joins TRBV4-1 to TRBJ2-5, with 9 bases lining up with TRBD2. The CDR3 DNA reads as TGCGCCAGCAGCCAAGAATTGACTAGCGGCCAAGAGACCCAGTACTTC. Its translation is CASSQELTSGQETQYF.